These T cell receptor beta chains were read from a single sample in a study of molecular identifiers for immune sequencing clone quantification. A single record per CDR3 protein comes from TCRdb applying MiXCR to the PCR reads. The table includes roughly 97,000 distinct CDR3 sequences, 24% detected once. Sequencing used naive CD8+ T cells from blood, with Jurkat cell RNA spiked in. The receptors were sampled from a human donor in good health. Some libraries in this study had Jurkat cell RNA spiked in. CDR3s include the opening cysteine and the closing phenylalanine or tryptophan. A D gene is named only where the DNA matches it firmly. Some rows have no size entry. The others give once, few or many, or a class for an expanded clone.

v_call,d_call,clone_size,j_call,cdr3_aa,cdr3_nt
TRBV19,-,few,TRBJ2-7,CASSGSISSYEQYF,TGTGCCAGTAGCGGCAGTATAAGCTCCTACGAGCAGTACTTC
TRBV19,-,many,TRBJ1-1,CASKQGYTEAFF,TGTGCCAGTAAACAGGGTTACACTGAAGCTTTCTTT
TRBV30,-,many,TRBJ1-1,CAWSVQKNTEAFF,TGTGCCTGGAGTGTGCAGAAAAACACTGAAGCTTTCTTT
TRBV2,TRBD2,few,TRBJ2-1,CASSAGGSLSYNEQLF,TGTGCCAGCAGTGCTGGCGGGAGCCTTTCCTACAATGAGCAGCTCTTC
TRBV20-1,TRBD2,many,TRBJ2-5,CSASSGTSGGAGETQYF,TGCAGTGCTAGCTCTGGGACTAGCGGGGGGGCCGGTGAGACCCAGTACTTC
TRBV7-2,-,many,TRBJ1-1,CASSPVVLNTEAFF,TGTGCCAGCAGCCCCGTGGTGCTGAACACTGAAGCTTTCTTT
TRBV4-1,-,-,TRBJ1-5,CARRPAPGPRYPPPPF,TGCGCCCGCCGCCCCGCCCCGGGCCCGCGGTATCCGCCCCCGCCTTTT
TRBV30,-,many,TRBJ2-7,CAWSVALPGEQYF,TGTGCCTGGAGTGTAGCTCTCCCTGGGGAGCAGTACTTC
TRBV18,-,many,TRBJ2-3,CASSPQTRRTDTQYF,TGTGCCAGCTCACCCCAGACTAGGCGCACAGATACGCAGTATTTT
TRBV12-3/TRBV12-4,-,many,TRBJ2-5,CASTNPGEETQYF,TGTGCCAGCACCAATCCGGGGGAAGAGACCCAGTACTTC
TRBV6-5,TRBD1,many,TRBJ1-1,CASSYQGTGNTEAFF,TGTGCCAGCAGTTATCAGGGGACAGGTAACACTGAAGCTTTCTTT
TRBV7-2,TRBD2,many,TRBJ2-5,CASSPGTSPILYQETQYF,TGTGCCAGCAGCCCCGGGACTAGTCCTATACTGTACCAAGAGACCCAGTACTTC
TRBV7-6,-,few,TRBJ2-3,CASSSGTSPDTQYF,TGTGCCAGCAGCTCCGGGACCAGCCCAGATACGCAGTATTTT
TRBV7-6,TRBD2,-,TRBJ2-1,CASSPAWASGGYEQFF,TGTGCCAGCAGCCCGGCGTGGGCTAGCGGGGGTTATGAGCAGTTCTTC
TRBV7-2,TRBD1,many,TRBJ2-7,CASSSTGYEQYF,TGTGCCAGCAGCTCGACAGGGTACGAGCAGTACTTC
TRBV25-1,TRBD1,-,TRBJ1-1,CASSEYGTGETEAFF,TGTGCCAGCAGTGAATACGGGACAGGGGAAACTGAAGCTTTCTTT
TRBV4-1,-,many,TRBJ1-1,CASSQFEGPGGTEAFF,TGCGCCAGCAGCCAATTTGAAGGGCCGGGCGGCACTGAAGCTTTCTTT